This record covers a single TCR beta chain. Its matching antigen is unknown. The sample belongs to a study of CXCR3-negative and CXCR3-positive naive CD8 T cells. 5' RACE with UMI labels generated the TRB cDNA libraries. TCRdb reprocessed the 5' RACE reads; each CDR3 protein has one entry and no DNA is given. This table holds around 130,000 distinct CDR3 sequences. Overall study findings and caveats: Relative to CXCR3-negative naive cells, CXCR3-positive naive cells had more hydrophobic TRB CDR3s.

The material sequenced was naive CXCR3+ CD8+ T cells from blood. The subset is: CD45RO-CCR7+CD27+CD95- naive CD8+ T cells expressing CXCR3 (TNR3+). The receptor's source is a human donor in good health. Some clones in this sample may be carry-over from other donors' samples.

The CDR3 is CASSLALQPNGRAGELFF. V gene TRBV27 combines with J gene TRBJ2-2; as DNA is missing, the TRBD2 call by TCRdb cannot be tested. Germline loops: CDR1 MNHEY, CDR2 SMNVEV (reference sequence). This CDR3 has 18 residues.